These 22 T cell receptor beta chains originate from one sample sequenced in a study of T cells in Graves' hyperthyroidism and ophthalmopathy. TCR beta CDR3 sequences were amplified from RNA transcripts. First-round RT-PCR of the TCR CDR3 relied on the HTBI primer set. TCRdb itself ran the multiplex PCR reads through MiXCR, one entry per CDR3 protein. This table holds 400,000 to 450,000 distinct CDR3 sequences, about 15% found once. Sequenced material: blood. These receptors were taken from a man between 18 and 35 years old with Graves' ophthalmopathy.

The chain employs TRBV3-1 and TRBJ1-2; no clear D. Germline assignment: CDR1 LGHDT and CDR2 YNNKEL (reference sequence). V was shortened by 0 bases and J by 4 bases, with 12 bases between the two germline ends. The CDR3 consists of 15 residues. The CDR3 is CASSQDVGGGYGYTF. CDR3 sequence (DNA): TGTGCCAGCAGCCAAGATGTGGGAGGCGGCTATGGCTACACCTTC.

At least ten counts were recorded for this clonotype. Here the CDR3 DNA reads TGCGCCAGCAGGCGGGCAGTTAGCACAGATACGCAGTATTTT. Translating it yields CASRRAVSTDTQYF. The rearrangement links TRBV5-1 to TRBJ2-3, with D perhaps TRBD2 (5 bases). The V end lost 5 bases, the J end lost 0 bases, and 10 bases lay between the germline ends. This CDR3 region has 14 residues. CDR1 and CDR2 (germline): SGHRS, YFSETQ. Looking up the rest from reference TRBV5-1 and TRBJ2-3 gives the full variable domain: KAGVTQTPRYLIKTRGQQVTLSCSPISGHRSVSWYQQTPGQGLQFLFEYFSETQRNKGNFPGRFSGRQFSNSRSEMNVSTLELGDSALYLCASRRAVSTDTQYFGPGTRLTVL.

This clonotype showed up many times. The CDR3, as DNA: TGTGCCAGCAGGAAAGAAATTGCCGGGGAGCTGTTTTTT. Translation: CASRKEIAGELFF. This sequence joins TRBV7-2 and TRBJ2-2; D is uncertain. V gave up 6 bases and J gave up 6 bases, with 11 bases separating them. Per the germline V gene, CDR1 is SGHTA and CDR2 is FQGNSA. CDR3 length: 13 residues.

Note on this clonotype: Compared with germline, one end of the junction differs, possibly owing to a read error. The chain employs TRBV4-1 and TRBJ2-1, with 9 bases matching TRBD2. The CDR3 runs to 15 residues. The germline V gene has CDR1 MGHRA and CDR2 YSYEKL. The CDR3 is CASSHGASGNYEQFF. In DNA, the CDR3 is TGTGCCAGCTCTCATGGGGCTAGCGGGAATTATGAGCAGTTCTTC.

The V call is TRBV7-7, the J call TRBJ2-1; tentative D call: TRBD2 (5 bases). CDR3 size: 10 residues. Germline assignment: CDR1 SSHAT and CDR2 FNYEAQ (reference sequence). Trimming took 9 bases from V and 7 from J, leaving 7 bases between them. In nucleotides, the CDR3 is TGTGCCAGAGCGGCTAATGAGCAGTTCTTC. Protein product: CARAANEQFF.

This clonotype was detected many times. The chain is built from TRBV20-1 and TRBJ2-3, with D unclear. V lost 6 bases and J lost 2, with 12 bases in between. There are 13 residues in the CDR3. Germline assignment: CDR1 DFQATT and CDR2 SNEGSKA (reference sequence). CDR3 protein: CSASSPITDTQYF. In DNA, the CDR3 is TGCAGTGCCTCTTCACCAATCACAGATACGCAGTATTTT.

This clonotype was detected ten times or more. This rearrangement joins TRBV6-1 to TRBJ2-2; the D is unclear. Trimming took 4 bases from V and 3 from J, leaving 6 bases between them. This CDR3 is built from 13 residues. Per germline, CDR1 MNHNS and CDR2 SASEGT. CDR3 DNA sequence: TGTGCCAGCAGTGCCAGCGACACCGGGGAGCTGTTTTTT. This gives the protein CASSASDTGELFF.

Ten or more counts support this clonotype. The gene calls are TRBV27 and TRBJ1-1; D remains unclear. CDR3 length: 14 residues. Germline CDR1 MNHEY, CDR2 SMNVEV (reference sequence). V lost 8 bases and J lost 0, with 13 bases in between. In DNA form, the CDR3 reads TGTGCCAGCTCCCCTTACTACCTGAACACTGAAGCTTTCTTT. Protein: CASSPYYLNTEAFF.

This clonotype has ten or more counts. The rearrangement uses TRBV7-9 and TRBJ1-6; D may be TRBD1 (5 bases). Germline V gives CDR1 SEHNR, CDR2 FQNEAQ (reference sequence). Trimming removed 5 bases from V and 6 bases from J, with 11 bases in between. CDR3 length: 14 amino acids. The CDR3 DNA reads TGTGCCAGCAGCCCGGGACGGCTTAATTCACCCCTCCACTTT. It specifies CASSPGRLNSPLHF.

The rearrangement joins TRBV10-2 to TRBJ2-6; no reliable D call. The CDR3 runs to 15 residues. Germline V gene data show CDR1 as WSHSY and CDR2 as SAAADI. Trimming pared 1 base from V and 1 base from J, leaving 5 bases between. CDR3 in DNA: TGCGCCAGCAGTGAGTTCCGATCTGGGGCCAACGTCCTGACTTTC. It is translated as CASSEFRSGANVLTF.

CDR3: CATRRGGFATNEKLFF. As DNA, the CDR3 is TGTGCCACTAGAAGGGGCGGGTTTGCAACTAATGAAAAACTGTTTTTT. The chain has TRBV19 and TRBJ1-4; D possibly corresponds to TRBD1 (5 bases). With 10 bases removed from V and 0 bases from J, the gap between germline ends came to 18 bases. CDR3 length: 16 amino acids. The germline gives CDR1 LNHDA, CDR2 SQIVND (reference sequence). Complete variable domain (other parts from reference TRBV19 and TRBJ1-4): DGGITQSPKYLFRKEGQNVTLSCEQNLNHDAMYWYRQDPGQGLRLIYYSQIVNDFQKGDIAEGYSVSREKKESFPLTVTSAQKNPTAFYLCATRRGGFATNEKLFFGSGTQLSVL.

The chain combines TRBV14 with TRBJ2-2; 10 nucleotides agree with TRBD1. The CDR3 sequence is 16 residues long. Germline V gene sequence: CDR1 SGHDN, CDR2 FVKESK. The trim removed 3 bases at V and 6 bases at J, leaving 7 bases unmatched. The CDR3 here is CASSHPGQGIPGELFF. CDR3 sequence (DNA): TGTGCCAGCAGCCACCCGGGACAGGGGATCCCCGGGGAGCTGTTTTTT.

The sample holds a few counts of this clonotype. This chain uses TRBV5-8 with TRBJ2-3; 7 bases line up with TRBD2. Germline V gene sequence: CDR1 SGHTS, CDR2 YDEGEE. Trimming removed 4 bases from V and 5 bases from J; junction bases left unmatched: 4. The CDR3 contains 13 residues. The CDR3 region is CASSGGGEDTQYF. CDR3 nucleotides: TGTGCCAGCAGCGGGGGGGGGGAAGATACGCAGTATTTT. The entire variable domain, with the rest obtained from reference TRBV5-8 and TRBJ2-3, is as follows: EAGVTQSPTHLIKTRGQQATLRCSPISGHTSVYWYQQALGLGLQFLLWYDEGEERNRGNFPPRFSGRQFPNYSSELNVNALELEDSALYLCASSGGGEDTQYFGPGTRLTVL.

The genes are TRBV6-1 and TRBJ2-3; the D gene is possibly TRBD1 (6 bases). The CDR3 spans 18 residues. V lost 4 bases, J lost 2 bases, and 22 bases lay in between. CDR1 is MNHNS and CDR2 is SASEGT in the germline V gene. The CDR3: CASSVPPQGRADTDTQYF. The CDR3 DNA reads TGTGCCAGCAGTGTACCTCCTCAGGGGCGGGCCGACACAGATACGCAGTATTTT.

V is TRBV3-1 and J is TRBJ2-7; 8 positions match TRBD2. CDR1 is LGHDT, CDR2 YNNKEL, per germline (reference sequence). The CDR3 extends over 14 amino acids. V was clipped by 3 bases and J by 3 bases; unmatched bases: 4. CDR3 loop: CASSHLAGGYEQYF. The CDR3 DNA is TGTGCCAGCAGCCACCTAGCGGGTGGCTACGAGCAGTACTTC.

In this sample, this clonotype turned up a few times. This chain links TRBV13 with TRBJ2-2; the match to TRBD1 covers 11 bases. This CDR3 is 16 amino acids long. The trim removed 5 bases at V and 4 bases at J, leaving 6 bases unmatched. Germline V gene sequence: CDR1 PRHDT, CDR2 FYEKMQ (reference sequence). The CDR3 protein is CASSEGDRGITGELFF. CDR3 DNA: TGTGCCAGCAGCGAGGGGGACAGGGGGATCACCGGGGAGCTGTTTTTT.

This clonotype was seen many times. V gene TRBV13 combines with J gene TRBJ2-3, with 7 bases identical to TRBD1. Germline loops: CDR1 PRHDT, CDR2 FYEKMQ (reference sequence). This CDR3 region has 17 residues. The V and J ends lost 4 bases and 0 bases, in that order; junction bases with no gene match: 10. CDR3 nucleotides: TGTGCCAGCAGCTCAACAGGGGCGAACCATAGCACAGATACGCAGTATTTT. Amino acid sequence: CASSSTGANHSTDTQYF.

In this sample, this clonotype turned up a few times. The chain combines TRBV9 with TRBJ2-1; 9 bases are shared with TRBD2. The CDR3 spans 15 residues. V shed 4 bases, J shed 4 bases, and the junction held 6 bases outside the gene matches. The germline gives CDR1 SGDLS, CDR2 YYNGEE. Here the CDR3 DNA reads TGTGCCAGCAGCCCGGGAGCGGGAGGTTACAATGAGCAGTTCTTC. Translating gives CASSPGAGGYNEQFF.

Points on this clonotype: A much larger clone differs by one base, so this may be a read error. The chain uses TRBV20-1 and TRBJ1-2; D is perhaps TRBD1 (6 bases). Germline V gene lookup returns CDR1 DFQATT and CDR2 SNEGSKA (reference sequence). The CDR3 spans 14 residues. In nucleotides, the CDR3 is TGCGGTGCGAGGTCATTAACAGGGTATAAGGGCTACACCTTC. It is translated as CGARSLTGYKGYTF.

This clonotype was counted many times. CDR3 sequence reads: CSARDRGFPIQYF. As DNA, the CDR3 is TGCAGTGCTAGGGACAGGGGATTCCCCATTCAGTACTTC. This sequence joins TRBV20-1 and TRBJ2-4; TRBD1 agrees at 9 bases. CDR3 size: 13 residues. After removal of 3 bases from V and 9 bases from J, the junction contained 6 bases not matched to a gene. The V gene's germline CDR1 is DFQATT and CDR2 SNEGSKA (reference sequence).

This clonotype was counted only a few times. The chain is built from TRBV6-1 and TRBJ2-7; no reliable D call. This CDR3 contains 11 residues. V dropped 5 bases and J dropped 7 bases, with 9 bases sitting between them. Germline CDR1 reads MNHNS; CDR2 reads SASEGT. The CDR3: CASSTWAEQYF. DNA of the CDR3: TGTGCCAGCAGTACGTGGGCTGAGCAGTACTTC.

Many counts were recorded for this clonotype. The V gene is TRBV20-1, the J gene TRBJ2-1; 8 bases align to TRBD2. CDR1 and CDR2 (germline): DFQATT, SNEGSKA (reference sequence). The V and J ends lost 6 bases and 3 bases, in that order; junction bases with no gene match: 10. This CDR3 comprises 15 residues. The CDR3 loop reads CSARISGESYNEQFF. CDR3 nucleotide sequence: TGCAGTGCCAGGATTAGCGGGGAGAGCTACAATGAGCAGTTCTTC.